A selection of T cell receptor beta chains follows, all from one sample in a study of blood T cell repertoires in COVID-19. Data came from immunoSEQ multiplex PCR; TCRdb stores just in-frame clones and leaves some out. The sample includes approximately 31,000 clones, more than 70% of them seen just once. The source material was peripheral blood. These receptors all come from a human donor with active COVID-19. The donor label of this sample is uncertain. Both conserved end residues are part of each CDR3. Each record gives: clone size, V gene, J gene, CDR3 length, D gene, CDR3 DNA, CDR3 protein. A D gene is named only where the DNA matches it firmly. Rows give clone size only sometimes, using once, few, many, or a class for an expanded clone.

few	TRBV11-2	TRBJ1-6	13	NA	TGTGCCAGCAGCTTACAGGGCACTTCACCCCTCCACTTT	CASSLQGTSPLHF
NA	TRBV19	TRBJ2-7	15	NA	TGTGCCAGTAGTATTCACCAGGGTTACTCCTACGAGCAGTACTTC	CASSIHQGYSYEQYF
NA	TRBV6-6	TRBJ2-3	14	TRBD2	TGTGCCAGCAGGGCGGGGGATTGGGCAGATACGCAGTATTTT	CASRAGDWADTQYF
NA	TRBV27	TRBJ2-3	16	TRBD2	TGTGCCAGCAGTCCGTCGACTAGCGGGGGTACAGATACGCAGTATTTT	CASSPSTSGGTDTQYF
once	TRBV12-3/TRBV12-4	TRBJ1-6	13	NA	TGTGCCAGCAGTTTAGGCAGGGGTTCACCCCTCCACTTT	CASSLGRGSPLHF
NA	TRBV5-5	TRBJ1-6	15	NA	TGTGCCAGCAGCTCAAACAGGGTTAATAATTCACCCCTCCACTTT	CASSSNRVNNSPLHF
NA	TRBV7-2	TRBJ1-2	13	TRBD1	TGTGCCAGCAGCATAGACAGGGGTAGTGGCTACACCTTC	CASSIDRGSGYTF
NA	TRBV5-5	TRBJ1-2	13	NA	TGTGCCAGCAGCTTGTTCTCGGACTATGGCTACACCTTC	CASSLFSDYGYTF
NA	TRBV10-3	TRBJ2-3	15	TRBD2	TGTGCCATCAGCGCCCCTAGCGGGGGGCGGTATACGCAGTATTTT	CAISAPSGGRYTQYF
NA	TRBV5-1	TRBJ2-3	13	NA	TGCGCCAGCAGCTTGGAACTTACAGATACGCAGTATTTT	CASSLELTDTQYF
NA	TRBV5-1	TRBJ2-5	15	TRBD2	TGCGCCAGCAGCTTGGTTACTAGCGGGGGCCCTACCCAGTACTTC	CASSLVTSGGPTQYF
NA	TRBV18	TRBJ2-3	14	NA	TGTGCCAGCTCTGACAGGTCCGGCACAGATACGCAGTATTTT	CASSDRSGTDTQYF
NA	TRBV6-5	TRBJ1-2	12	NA	TGTGCCAGCGATAGACAGAACTATGGCTACACCTTC	CASDRQNYGYTF